The rows below give T cell receptor beta chains drawn from one sample of a study of CD8+CD57+ T cells in acquired aplastic anemia. TCRdb ran MiXCR on the reads and lists one entry per CDR3 protein. This table holds 150,000 to 180,000 distinct CDR3 sequences, roughly 54% found once. Sequenced input: sorted CD4+, CD8+, or CD8+CD57+ T cells (not recorded which) from PBMCs. These TCRs come from a human donor with aplastic anemia. CDR3s include the opening cysteine and the closing phenylalanine or tryptophan. Each record gives: D gene, clone size, V gene, J gene, CDR3 protein, CDR3 DNA. D genes are given only for firm matches. Only some rows state a clone size, as once, few, many or a class for expanded clones.

-	-	TRBV7-3	TRBJ2-7	CASSLASPRDGHYEQYF	TGTGCCAGCAGTCTCGCATCCCCCCGGGACGGCCACTACGAGCAGTACTTC
TRBD1	-	TRBV5-1	TRBJ2-3	CASSPFEDRGTDTQYF	TGCGCCAGCAGCCCTTTCGAGGACAGGGGCACAGATACGCAGTATTTT
TRBD1	many	TRBV10-3	TRBJ2-3	CAITDRGETDTQYF	TGTGCCATCACCGACAGGGGGGAAACAGATACGCAGTATTTT
TRBD2	-	TRBV10-3	TRBJ2-1	CASKMGMTSGGGDEQFF	TGTGCCTCCAAAATGGGGATGACTAGCGGGGGGGGCGATGAGCAGTTCTTC
-	many	TRBV19	TRBJ1-1	CASRTGYTEAFF	TGTGCCAGTAGGACAGGTTACACTGAAGCTTTCTTT
-	-	TRBV7-9	TRBJ2-2	CATLSTLGGELFF	TGTGCCACCCTATCGACCCTGGGCGGGGAGCTGTTTTTT
-	-	TRBV19	TRBJ2-3	CASSETHQAQYF	TGTGCCAGTAGTGAAACCCACCAAGCGCAGTATTTT
-	-	TRBV29-1	TRBJ2-3	CSVRQGTDTQYF	TGCAGCGTTCGGCAGGGCACAGATACGCAGTATTTT
-	many	TRBV6-5	TRBJ1-2	CASSSGTLHGYTF	TGTGCCAGCAGTTCCGGGACTCTTCATGGCTACACCTTC
TRBD2	-	TRBV7-2	TRBJ2-3	CATGGRSTDTQYF	TGTGCCACGGGGGGGCGAAGCACAGATACGCAGTATTTT
-	once	TRBV2	TRBJ2-1	CASSEPGINEQFF	TGTGCCAGCAGTGAACCGGGGATAAATGAGCAGTTCTTC
-	-	TRBV20-1	TRBJ1-1	CSARFPGRPSNTEAFF	TGCAGTGCTAGATTTCCTGGACGTCCTTCGAACACTGAAGCTTTCTTC
TRBD1	-	TRBV7-3	TRBJ2-7	CASSDNHERTGRYEQYF	TGTGCCAGCAGCGACAACCACGAACGGACAGGGCGCTACGAGCAGTACTTC
-	-	TRBV7-8	TRBJ2-1	CASSTPGAATNEQFF	TGTGCCAGCAGCACCCCAGGGGCCGCAACCAATGAGCAGTTCTTC
-	-	TRBV20-1	TRBJ2-7	CSAQQHGERYF	TGCAGTGCTCAACAACATGGGGAGCGGTACTTC
TRBD2	few	TRBV20-1	TRBJ2-5	CSAWAGTSAPQETQYF	TGCAGTGCTTGGGCCGGAACTAGCGCTCCACAAGAGACCCAGTACTTC
TRBD1	-	TRBV27	TRBJ2-1	CASSWQGAKNEQFF	TGTGCCAGCAGTTGGCAGGGGGCTAAGAATGAGCAGTTCTTC
TRBD2	few	TRBV10-2	TRBJ2-1	CASRPRKTSGGQGNEQFF	TGCGCCAGCAGACCAAGGAAAACTAGCGGGGGGCAAGGCAATGAGCAGTTCTTC
TRBD2	-	TRBV2	TRBJ2-7	CASSVMTSGTPYEQYF	TGTGCCAGCAGCGTCATGACTAGCGGCACCCCCTACGAGCAGTACTTC
-	-	TRBV20-1	TRBJ2-7	CSARDSAGNEQYF	TGCAGTGCTAGAGATTCGGCGGGGAACGAGCAGTACTTC
TRBD1	-	TRBV2	TRBJ2-7	CASRQGFDEQYF	TGTGCCAGCAGACAGGGGTTCGACGAGCAGTACTTC
-	-	TRBV24-1	TRBJ2-5	CATSDAQGIETQYF	TGTGCCACCAGTGACGCACAGGGTATTGAGACCCAGTACTTC
TRBD1	few	TRBV7-8	TRBJ2-7	CASSLKPRGQSYEQYF	TGTGCCAGCAGCTTAAAACCCAGGGGGCAGTCCTACGAGCAGTACTTC
-	-	TRBV20-1	TRBJ1-1	CSAAEVVSTEAFF	TGCAGTGCTGCAGAGGTCGTGAGCACTGAAGCTTTCTTT
-	many	TRBV7-6	TRBJ1-2	CASSSGTLKGGYTF	TGTGCCAGCAGTTCCGGGACGTTAAAAGGTGGCTACACCTTC
-	-	TRBV7-2	TRBJ2-7	CASNIQGGGYEQYF	TGTGCCAGCAACATACAGGGAGGGGGCTACGAGCAGTACTTC
TRBD2	-	TRBV10-3	TRBJ2-7	CAISDRGTSGSYEQYF	TGTGCCATCAGTGACAGAGGGACTAGCGGGAGCTACGAGCAGTACTTC
-	many	TRBV7-9	TRBJ1-2	CASSLVYVDGYTF	TGTGCCAGCAGCTTAGTGTACGTGGATGGCTACACCTTC
-	-	TRBV7-8	TRBJ2-7	CASSLELGGKYEQYF	TGTGCCAGCAGCTTAGAGCTAGGAGGGAAGTACGAGCAGTACTTC
-	-	TRBV20-1	TRBJ1-1	CSARDGDRGAFF	TGCAGTGCTAGAGATGGGGACCGCGGGGCTTTCTTT
-	-	TRBV19	TRBJ1-2	CASKVGDTF	TGTGCCAGTAAAGTGGGGGACACCTTC
-	many	TRBV29-1	TRBJ2-5	CSVERDKRSNF	TGCAGCGTTGAGCGGGACAAGCGGAGTAACTTC
-	-	TRBV2	TRBJ2-3	CASSEATTTLFTDTQYF	TGTGCCAGCAGTGAAGCGACGACTACCCTCTTCACAGATACGCAGTATTTT
-	-	TRBV6-1	TRBJ2-7	CAAGGRDPPYEQYF	TGTGCCGCCGGGGGTCGGGACCCCCCCTACGAGCAGTACTTC
TRBD1	-	TRBV6-1	TRBJ1-3	CASSRDRGRGNTIYF	TGTGCCAGCAGCCGGGACAGGGGGCGAGGAAACACCATATATTTT
TRBD2	once	TRBV2	TRBJ2-1	CASTSPRTSSYNEQFF	TGTGCCAGCACCTCCCCCCGGACTAGCTCCTACAATGAGCAGTTCTTC
TRBD1	-	TRBV9	TRBJ2-1	CASSARTGNYNEQFF	TGTGCCAGCAGCGCACGGACAGGGAACTACAATGAGCAGTTCTTC
TRBD2	once	TRBV9	TRBJ2-1	CASSTGTSGGAFNEQFF	TGTGCCAGCAGCACAGGGACTAGCGGGGGGGCCTTCAATGAGCAGTTCTTC
TRBD1	once	TRBV10-3	TRBJ2-1	CAISGADRVVNEQFF	TGTGCCATCAGTGGGGCGGACAGGGTGGTCAATGAGCAGTTCTTC
-	-	TRBV29-1	TRBJ1-3	CSVAYGSGNTIYF	TGCAGCGTTGCATACGGCAGTGGAAACACCATATATTTT
-	many	TRBV7-2	TRBJ1-6	CASSLPGVGSPLHF	TGTGCCAGCAGCTTACCAGGGGTTGGATCACCCCTCCACTTT
TRBD1	many	TRBV7-2	TRBJ1-6	CASSWGQYNSPLHF	TGTGCCAGCAGCTGGGGACAGTATAATTCACCCCTCCACTTT
-	-	TRBV6-5	TRBJ1-6	CASSYSRARGNSPLHF	TGTGCCAGCAGTTACTCCCGGGCGAGAGGTAATTCACCCCTCCACTTT
-	-	TRBV20-1	TRBJ2-1	CSRSWGDREEQFF	TGCAGTCGTTCTTGGGGAGACCGAGAGGAGCAGTTCTTC
TRBD2	many	TRBV6-2/TRBV6-3	TRBJ2-7	CASSYSTASGGSYEQYF	TGTGCCAGCAGTTACTCGACCGCTAGCGGGGGATCCTACGAGCAGTACTTC
-	-	TRBV2	TRBJ1-2	CASSGQLMGLYGYTF	TGTGCCAGCAGTGGGCAACTCATGGGCCTTTATGGCTACACCTTC
TRBD2	-	TRBV24-1	TRBJ2-3	CATSAPTRETADTQYF	TGTGCCACCAGTGCCCCTACGCGGGAGACGGCAGATACGCAGTATTTT
-	many	TRBV24-1	TRBJ2-1	CATSDSPGRRNNEQFF	TGTGCCACCAGTGATTCCCCAGGACGTAGGAACAATGAGCAGTTCTTC
-	many	TRBV20-1	TRBJ1-6	CSAFVPGTQNSPLHF	TGCAGTGCCTTCGTTCCCGGGACCCAGAATTCACCCCTCCACTTT
-	many	TRBV7-9	TRBJ1-1	CASSSGPQLNTEAFF	TGTGCCAGCAGCTCGGGGCCACAGTTGAACACTGAAGCTTTCTTT
-	many	TRBV4-1	TRBJ2-3	CASSQGLADTQYF	TGCGCCAGCAGCCAAGGACTAGCAGATACGCAGTATTTT
-	few	TRBV2	TRBJ2-3	CASRLGTDTQYF	TGTGCCAGCAGGTTGGGCACAGATACGCAGTATTTT
-	many	TRBV27	TRBJ2-7	CASSSPTVSYEQYF	TGTGCCAGCAGTTCCCCGACGGTCTCCTACGAGCAGTACTTC
-	many	TRBV6-1	TRBJ2-1	CASTMGLARGEQFF	TGTGCCAGCACCATGGGCCTAGCGCGGGGCGAGCAGTTCTTC
TRBD1	many	TRBV11-2	TRBJ2-7	CASQDRAYEQYF	TGTGCCAGCCAGGACAGGGCCTACGAGCAGTACTTC